This TCR beta chain was profiled in a study of neurological immune-mediated disorders (dated by TCRdb to the late 2010s). For context, the study as a whole: Among the approximately 34 multiple sclerosis patients, relapsing-remitting MS accounted for approximately 31 and secondary progressive MS accounted for 3. Using UMI-based sequencing, the study compared peripheral blood TCR-beta repertoires from patients with HTLV-I-associated myelopathy (HAM/TSP), patients with multiple sclerosis, and healthy controls. Alongside PBMC samples, the set of some 98 TCR-beta libraries contained longitudinal samples, technical triplicates, and paired CD4+ and CD8+ T-cell subsets that had been sorted. The cohort included some 70 subjects: around 15 with HAM/TSP, about 35 with multiple sclerosis, and around 20 healthy controls. Broader findings and caveats from the paper: No association of the MS cluster with clinical or MRI features was observed, and the need for larger cohorts was stated by the authors. Phylogenetic analysis grouped repertoires from 18 of 34 MS patients into a cluster of related CDR3 sequences, suggesting a possible repertoire-level signature. No identical CDR3 amino acid sequences were found to be shared among expanded clones across subjects, suggesting that TCR-beta repertoires were private in all groups. TCR clonal expansion was greatest in HAM/TSP patients and smallest in MS patients, who ranked below even healthy controls.

Libraries from unsorted PBMCs were made from 2 million PBMCs kept in RNAlater at -80 degrees C until RNA extraction. The multiple sclerosis patients were enrolled in a US clinical protocol that evaluated disease progression with magnetic resonance imaging. Peripheral blood was subjected to Ficoll-Hypaque density gradient centrifugation to isolate PBMCs, which were then cryopreserved in liquid nitrogen. This clonotype appeared many times. Its antigen remains undetermined. No qualities accompany the bases; no much larger clone lies one base away. To synthesize cDNA, template-switch 5'RACE was performed with a primer carrying a 10-nucleotide random unique molecular identifier so that each TCR transcript was tagged. Every sequencing run yielded over 190 million TCR-beta sequences covering 15-18 subjects. The RNeasy kit was used for extraction of total RNA. The KAPA Real-time Library Amplification kit was used to amplify TCR-beta VDJ regions with primers targeting the TCR constant region and the 5'RACE anchor. Sample indexes and Illumina adaptors were added in a first PCR, after which library yield was increased in a second PCR. The roughly 650 bp TCR product was size-selected on a 2% E-gel SizeSelection system after Ampure bead purification. Before pooling, library quality was assessed on a Bioanalyzer, concentration was determined with Qubit, and library quantification was performed with the Kapa Library Quantification kit. Libraries were sequenced paired-end 2 x 150 bp on an Illumina HiSeq 2500. To increase sequence diversity, about 23-32% phiX was spiked into each library pool. The authors' analysis ran thus. The UMI-based MiGEC pipeline processed quality-filtered reads and removed over 75% of raw TCR sequences during error correction. IMGT germline references were used for alignment of VDJ genes, and clonotypes were defined by a unique CDR3 amino acid sequence together with V-J genes. Clonal expansion, Shannon diversity, and CDR3 relatedness (CalcPairwiseDistances, ClusterSamples) were evaluated with VDJtools, and phylogenetic trees were built with CLCbio workbench. Expanded clones were defined as having at least 8 unique UMIs, based on coefficient-of-variation modelling across technical triplicates. Through fastp at Q25 and MiXCR, TCRdb rebuilt clones from the public reads, retaining in-frame beta chains. Each CDR3 protein appears once, grouped with its most common genes and DNA. TCRdb's processing, not the study's, gives the V and J calls here. Across this sample there are 45,000 to 55,000 distinct CDR3 sequences, with more than 3.5% seen only once. The ten largest clones capture under 8.5% of the sample.

Sequencing was performed on PBMCs. The origin of this receptor is a man aged 55 to 70 with multiple sclerosis.

The DNA sequence is TGCAGTGCTAGAGATATGGGGGCTAACTATGGCTACACCTTC. Translated, this gives CSARDMGANYGYTF. Recombination connected TRBV20-1 to TRBJ1-2; the D segment could be TRBD1, given 5 matching bases. Counted from cysteine to phenylalanine, this CDR3 has 14 amino acids. Just the 42-base CDR3 DNA is kept, in frame starting at base 1. V is pared back by 0 bases and J by 0 bases, with 8 bases lying between the germline termini. Per the germline V gene (reference sequence), DFQATT is the CDR1 and SNEGSKA is the CDR2.